Listed below are T cell receptor beta chains from one sample, sequenced in a study of T cell clones after liver transplantation. TCRdb keeps only in-frame clones here, not all; method: immunoSEQ multiplex PCR. The sample yields roughly 49,000 clones, approximately 71% seen once. The sample was CD4+ T cells from blood, taken 54 months after liver transplant. These receptors originate from a human patient who received a liver transplant. Part of the T cell pool may stem from the graft donor. CDR3s include the opening cysteine and the closing phenylalanine or tryptophan. The order of the fields is clone size, D gene, V gene, J gene, CDR3 length, CDR3 protein, CDR3 DNA. D genes are given only for firm matches. Clone size appears in some rows only: once, few, many, or a class for an expanded clone.

.	.	TRBV10-1	TRBJ2-7	13	CASSDTLGIEQYF	TGCGCCAGCAGTGATACTCTGGGAATCGAGCAGTACTTC
.	TRBD1	TRBV29-1	TRBJ2-3	14	CSVEVGRGQDTQYF	TGCAGCGTTGAAGTAGGAAGGGGGCAAGATACGCAGTATTTT
few	.	TRBV30	TRBJ2-7	12	CAWRRSSYEQYF	TGTGCCTGGAGGAGAAGCTCCTACGAGCAGTACTTC
.	.	TRBV6-5	TRBJ1-2	15	CASSDSGPNRYGYTF	TGTGCCAGCAGTGACTCCGGGCCGAATAGGTATGGCTACACCTTC
.	TRBD2	TRBV2	TRBJ2-2	14	CASSLAGVTGELFF	TGTGCCAGCAGTCTAGCGGGGGTTACCGGGGAGCTGTTTTTT
few	.	TRBV7-2	TRBJ1-6	17	CASSVSPQRIHNSPLHF	TGTGCCAGCAGCGTCTCACCACAGAGGATCCATAATTCACCCCTCCACTTT
few	.	TRBV28	TRBJ2-7	14	CASRHREGDNEQYF	TGTGCCAGCAGGCACAGGGAGGGCGACAACGAGCAGTACTTC
.	.	TRBV21-1	TRBJ2-2	13	CASSSTGTGELFF	TGTGCCAGCAGTTCCACAGGGACCGGGGAGCTGTTTTTT
.	TRBD1	TRBV2	TRBJ2-1	17	CASRANRQGARYNEQFF	TGTGCCAGCAGGGCCAACAGACAGGGGGCGCGGTACAATGAGCAGTTCTTC
.	.	TRBV2	TRBJ1-5	18	CASSDYPETLSGYQPQHF	TGTGCCAGCAGCGATTACCCTGAGACTCTTTCGGGATATCAGCCCCAGCATTTT
.	TRBD1	TRBV28	TRBJ2-7	15	CASSFQGARSYEQYF	TGTGCCAGCAGTTTCCAGGGGGCGCGTTCCTACGAGCAGTACTTC